The text below deals with one T cell receptor (beta chain). Together with a sample-barcoded 5' primer, a J-beta primer mix was included in a second PCR lasting about 7 to 12 cycles. Carrying 12 random nucleotides, a template-switch adaptor labeled each individual cDNA molecule. TCRdb processed the 5' RACE reads anew with MiXCR; each CDR3 protein has one entry. The table includes roughly 1.9 million distinct CDR3 sequences, more than 35% detected once. Germline assignment: CDR1 SGHVS and CDR2 FQNEAQ. The CDR3 spans 15 residues. Trimming took 5 bases from V and 2 from J, leaving 15 bases between them. These data originate in a study of blood T cells in healthy people across ages.

The sequence derives from a human donor in good health. This chain connects TRBV7-8 to TRBJ1-2; no clear D gene. Sequenced material: blood. CDR3 loop: CASSPRFGPNYGYTF. CDR3 DNA sequence: TGTGCCAGCAGCCCACGGTTTGGACCAAACTATGGCTACACCTTC.